This T cell receptor (beta chain) came from a study of T-cell reconstitution after alpha-beta-depleted transplantation in children (dated by TCRdb to about 2016). Study-level background: Using TCR repertoire profiling, the study followed T-cell immune reconstitution in a quantitative way in children after TCRalphabeta/CD19-depleted allogeneic hematopoietic cell transplantation. Overall study outcomes, separate from this receptor: The high TCRbeta diversity at day 60 in some patients was ascribed to recipient T cells and intrathymic progenitors that had survived conditioning. Apparently early alphabetaT-cell count recovery about two months after transplant reportedly relied on only several hundred rapidly expanded clones derived from non-depleted graft cells. Hyperexpanded clone frequencies declined over subsequent months; after one year, T-cell counts and TCRbeta diversity were mostly attributed to newly produced T cells.

At least ten counts were recorded for this clonotype. Its antigen target is currently unknown. No base quality information exists; no much larger clone differs at one position. The library was prepared using PCR. The reads were generated on an Illumina HiSeq 2500. To normalize quantification of the TCRbeta repertoire, the TCR libraries were built with molecular barcoding that relied on unique molecular identifiers. The public reads were run again by TCRdb, first through fastp at Q25 and then through MiXCR, and only productive beta chains were kept. Rows matching on CDR3 protein sequence are summarized as one entry with the most common DNA and genes. In all, the sample holds 200,000 to 250,000 distinct CDR3 sequences, and 6.6% of those were seen once. The ten largest account for more than 5.5% of the sample. Per the publication, the treatment or condition label means: allogeneic hematopoietic cell transplantation with graft depleted of TCRalphabeta T cells and CD19 B cells. Transplant recipients were children who received TCRalphabeta/CD19-depleted allogeneic hematopoietic cell grafts.

Measured from the cysteine to the phenylalanine, the CDR3 is 16 residues long. The only DNA kept is the CDR3, 48 bases in frame from the first base. For CDR1 and CDR2, the germline V gene lists SQVTM and ANQGSEA. The junction shows trimming of 1 base on V and 5 bases on J, and the gene matches do not reach 10 bases of it. The chain is assembled from TRBV29-1 and TRBJ2-5; 10 junctional bases match TRBD2. This sequence originates from a boy aged 2 to 9 with acute lymphoblastic leukemia, due to receive a stem cell transplant. Sequenced material: PBMCs, taken before TCRalphabeta/CD19-depleted stem cell transplant. The DNA sequence is given as TGCAGCGTTGAAGTCCTAGCGGGAGTTTGGCATGAGACCCAGTACTTC. It specifies CSVEVLAGVWHETQYF.